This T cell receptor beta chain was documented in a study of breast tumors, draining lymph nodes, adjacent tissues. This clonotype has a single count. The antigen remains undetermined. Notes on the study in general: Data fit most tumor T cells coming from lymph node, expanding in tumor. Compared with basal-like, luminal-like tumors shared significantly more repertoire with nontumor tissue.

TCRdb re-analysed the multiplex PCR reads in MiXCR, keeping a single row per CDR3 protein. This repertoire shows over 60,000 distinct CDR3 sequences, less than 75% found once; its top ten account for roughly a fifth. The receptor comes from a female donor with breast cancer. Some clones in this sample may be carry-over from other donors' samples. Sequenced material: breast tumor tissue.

CDR3: CSARTSLNTGELFF. The CDR3 bases are TGCAGTGCTAGAACTAGCCTGAACACCGGGGAGCTGTTTTTT. This rearrangement joins TRBV20-1 to TRBJ2-2, with a possible D match to TRBD2 (6 bases). Trimming removed 2 bases from V and 1 base from J, with 8 bases in between. The CDR3 consists of 14 residues. Germline V gene sequence: CDR1 DFQATT, CDR2 SNEGSKA (reference sequence).